This T cell receptor beta chain originates from a study of T cells in women clearing cervical HPV infection. Whole-study context: Control women cleared a single incident HPV16 infection within 12 months. Case blood was drawn a median approximately 160 days after lesion detection.

The V gene's germline CDR1 is LNHDA and CDR2 SQIVND (reference sequence). The CDR3 sequence is 15 residues long. About this clone itself: The antigen is not known. The observed sequence ends 3 residues before the CDR3 terminus, with the missing tail filled in from the germline J gene.

TCR beta CDR3 amplified by multiplex PCR from roughly 1,300 ng genomic DNA. The protocol was immunoSEQ multiplex PCR, while the TCRdb copy is restricted to in-frame clones and leaves out a portion. The table for this sample gives 40,000 to 55,000 clones. Study-wide points: Cases carried less TRBV6-7 than controls: 0.11% versus 0.16%.

Sequencing was done on a sample of blood buffy coat. The sequence derives from a woman between 18 and 70 years old with a cervical HPV16 infection that either progressed to CIN3+ or cleared (not recorded which). V gene TRBV19 combines with J gene TRBJ1-4, with D maybe TRBD1 (5 bases). The CDR3 loop is CASRDNRKNNSPLFF. CDR3 DNA, as far as it was read: TGTGCCAGTAGGGATAACAGGAAGAATAATTCACCA.